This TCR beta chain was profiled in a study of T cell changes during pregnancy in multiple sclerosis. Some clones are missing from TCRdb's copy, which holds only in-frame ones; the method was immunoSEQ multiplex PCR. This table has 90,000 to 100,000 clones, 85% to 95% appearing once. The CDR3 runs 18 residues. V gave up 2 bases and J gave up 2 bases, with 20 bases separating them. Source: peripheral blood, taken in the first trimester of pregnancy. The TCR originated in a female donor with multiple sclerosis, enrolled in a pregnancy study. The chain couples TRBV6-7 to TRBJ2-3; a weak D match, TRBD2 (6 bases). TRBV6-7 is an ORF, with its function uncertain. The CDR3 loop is CASSYDNKGVADTDTQYF. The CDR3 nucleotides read TGTGCCAGCAGTTACGATAATAAGGGAGTAGCGGACACAGATACGCAGTATTTT.